This T cell receptor (beta chain) was captured by sequencing in a study of blood T cell repertoires in COVID-19 (dated by TCRdb to about 2020). Study-level background: The collaborator samples originated in the United States, Italy and Spain and spanned the acute and convalescent phases of COVID-19. Where available, HLA class I and class II types were obtained from metadata supplied by the sample provider rather than from assay-based typing. A de-identified subject ID, COVID-19 status, age in years and sex were almost always included in the sample metadata. The dataset comprised deeply sampled blood TCRbeta repertoires from subjects exposed to, actively infected with, or recovered from COVID-19. Samples were obtained from the ongoing ImmuneRACE study (first 160 participants) and from over 1,000 subjects provided by 6 global collaborators. The repertoires were made available in a free public database intended to serve as a resource for research on the immune response to SARS-CoV-2. The material from the prospective study consisted of cDNA or gDNA derived from T cells, B-cell-depleted T cells, or PBMCs.

TCRbeta CDR3 regions were amplified from genomic DNA by means of the immunoSEQ Assay, a bias-controlled multiplex PCR. Concerning the study's data processing: The number of nucleated cells in each sample was estimated by amplification of reference gene primers within the assay. Sequence reads were collapsed and filtered to measure the absolute abundance of every unique TCRbeta CDR3 rearrangement. For each sample, productive Simpson clonality was calculated as the square root of Simpson's diversity index across productive rearrangements. The table was pulled from immuneACCESS by TCRdb, which kept in-frame rearrangements only. Such tables lose some clones; where checked, under half of the loss comes from unresolved V genes, and the rest has no known cause. That table furnishes V, J and clone size, whereas the DNA furnished D and trimming. Present in this sample are about 74,000 clones, around 90% of which were seen just once. The ten biggest clones cover 1.3% to 1.5% of the sample.

General conclusions and limits of the study: The quantity of clinical and demographic metadata differed by source and by participant and was supplied without curation.

The germline V gene gives CDR1 as KGHSH and CDR2 as LQKENI. V lost 1 base and J lost 3 bases; the stretch between them is 10 bases long. The CDR3 sequence holds 14 residues, the cysteine and phenylalanine included. CDR3 DNA is the only sequence kept; it has 42 bases, read in frame from the first base. Each collaborating institution followed its own protocols to collect whole blood in K2EDTA tubes. For TCRbeta analysis, collaborators shipped samples as frozen whole blood, isolated PBMCs, or DNA extracted from either of those sample types. As concerns this clone: Its antigen is still unknown. Base qualities are not recorded, but no much larger clone differs from it by a single base.

This receptor chain uses TRBV18 and TRBJ2-7, and TRBD1 may be the D gene, going by 6 matching bases. This TCR came from a man aged 50-59 years with acute or convalescent COVID-19. Material: peripheral blood. The sequence in DNA is TGTGCCAGCTCACCACTTCAGGGGAGCTACGAGCAGTACTTC. Protein translation: CASSPLQGSYEQYF.